This is a list of T cell receptor beta chains from one sample in a study of T cell changes during pregnancy in multiple sclerosis. Generated by immunoSEQ multiplex PCR, the TCRdb table keeps only in-frame clones and is missing some. The sample gives fewer than 110,000 clones, roughly 92% of which show up once; roughly 0.82% is in the top ten. The material was peripheral blood, obtained in the third trimester of pregnancy. The origin of the receptors is a female donor in good health, enrolled as a control in a pregnancy study. Both conserved end residues are part of each CDR3. Fields, in order: clone size, D gene, J gene, V gene, CDR3 DNA, CDR3 protein. D genes are given only for firm matches. Only some rows state a clone size, as once, few, many or a class for expanded clones.

once	TRBD1	TRBJ2-5	TRBV30	TGTGCCTGGAGATCCGGGACAGGGGGAGTCCAAGAGACCCAGTACTTC	CAWRSGTGGVQETQYF
.	TRBD1	TRBJ2-1	TRBV9	TGTGCCAGCAGCTTCACATCCGGGACAGGGACTGAGCAGTTCTTC	CASSFTSGTGTEQFF
.	TRBD2	TRBJ2-1	TRBV10-3	TGTGCCATCAGTTCCTACTCTAGCGGGGGGGCTTACAATGAGCAGTTCTTC	CAISSYSSGGAYNEQFF
.	.	TRBJ1-5	TRBV27	TGTGCCAGCAGTGCTACAGGGACGGTGGGCAATCAGCCCCAGCATTTT	CASSATGTVGNQPQHF
.	.	TRBJ1-1	TRBV7-2	TGTGCCAGCAGCTTGCCTCCGAGCACTGAAGCTTTCTTT	CASSLPPSTEAFF
once	.	TRBJ2-5	TRBV29-1	TGCAGCGTCGGGAGCTCCCAGACCCAGTACTTC	CSVGSSQTQYF
.	.	TRBJ1-4	TRBV30	TGTGCCTGGAGTGAAGAGACAACAACTAATGAAAAACTGTTTTTT	CAWSEETTTNEKLFF
.	.	TRBJ1-5	TRBV11-2	TGTGCCAGCAGCAAACGGACGGAGGATAATCAGCCCCAGCATTTT	CASSKRTEDNQPQHF
.	.	TRBJ1-1	TRBV27	TGTGCCAGCAGTTTACCCTTGATAGGGGGAACTCACCAAAACATGAACACTGAAGCTTTCTTT	CASSLPLIGGTHQNMNTEAFF
.	.	TRBJ1-1	TRBV7-2	TGTGCCAGCAGACCCACCACAGGCTACACTGAAGCTTTCTTT	CASRPTTGYTEAFF
.	.	TRBJ1-2	TRBV7-2	TGTGCCAGCAGCTTAGGAGGATACGCGGGTCGGGACTATGGCTACACCTTC	CASSLGGYAGRDYGYTF
.	.	TRBJ2-2	TRBV30	TGTGCCTGGCTCTCATGGAAAACTACGAACACCGGGGAGCTGTTTTTT	CAWLSWKTTNTGELFF
.	.	TRBJ1-1	TRBV9	TGTGCCAGCAGCGTAGGCAGGGGCCTGACTGAAGCTTTCTTT	CASSVGRGLTEAFF
.	.	TRBJ1-6	TRBV5-6	TGTGCCAGCAGCTTATATTCGAGCGATTCACCCCTCCACTTT	CASSLYSSDSPLHF
.	.	TRBJ1-1	TRBV6-5	TGTGCCAGCAGTTACTCGCCCAAAGGAGGGACTGAAGCTTTCTTT	CASSYSPKGGTEAFF
.	.	TRBJ1-2	TRBV6-5	TGTGCCAGCAGTTACGCGGGGACGGATGGTGGCTACACCTTC	CASSYAGTDGGYTF
.	.	TRBJ1-2	TRBV18	TGTGCCAGCTCCCCCCGAAATACCCCGGATGGCTACACCTTC	CASSPRNTPDGYTF
.	.	TRBJ2-7	TRBV7-8	TGTGCCAGCAGCTTAGATACGGGACACACGTACGAGCAGTACTTC	CASSLDTGHTYEQYF
once	TRBD1	TRBJ2-5	TRBV11-2	TGTGCCAGCAGCTGGGACAGTCGAGAGACCCAGTACTTC	CASSWDSRETQYF
.	.	TRBJ1-2	TRBV7-2	TGTGCCAGCAGCTTAGTGGAACAGGCGAACACCTTC	CASSLVEQANTF
.	TRBD2	TRBJ2-2	TRBV6-4	TGTGCCAGCAGTAAGAGCGGGGGGTCCACCGGGGAGCTGTTTTTT	CASSKSGGSTGELFF
.	TRBD1	TRBJ1-3	TRBV5-6	TGTGCCAGCAGCTTGGTCGGTACAGGGGGAGTCTCTGGAAACACCATATATTTT	CASSLVGTGGVSGNTIYF
once	TRBD1	TRBJ2-2	TRBV6-4	TGTGCCAGCAGTGACAGGACAGGGGGCGACACCGGGGAGCTGTTTTTT	CASSDRTGGDTGELFF
.	.	TRBJ1-1	TRBV9	TGTGCCAGCAGCGTAGGACAGAGGAACACTGAAGCTTTCTTT	CASSVGQRNTEAFF
once	.	TRBJ2-3	TRBV11-2	TGTGCCAGCAGCTTCGGTCAGGGCGCGTACACAGATACGCAGTATTTT	CASSFGQGAYTDTQYF
.	.	TRBJ2-3	TRBV6-6	TGTGCCAGCAGTTCCCACGACAGGCAGTACACAGATACGCAGTATTTT	CASSSHDRQYTDTQYF
.	.	TRBJ2-3	TRBV10-3	TGTGCCATCAGTGGCCCGGGGGCGGGGGCTGGAGGAGATACGCAGTATTTT	CAISGPGAGAGGDTQYF
.	TRBD1	TRBJ2-1	TRBV5-5	TGTGCCAGCAGCGTGGACAGGAGTTTCTACAATGAGCAGTTCTTC	CASSVDRSFYNEQFF